This T cell receptor (beta chain) emerged from a study of cytomegalovirus exposure and HLA in healthy donors. Findings and limits, study-wide: When analyzed later, the rates of TCR association showed variation by HLA locus, with DRB1 the most and HLA-C the fewest. Published work reported that the classifier diagnosed cytomegalovirus status with high specificity and sensitivity. There were 150 to 200 TCR beta chains listed as cytomegalovirus-associated.

In regard to this clone: Its antigen is not identified.

The PCR made use of 60 Vbeta and 13 Jbeta primers. Clones were read by immunoSEQ multiplex PCR, and TCRdb kept only the in-frame ones, dropping some. The sample comprises more than 140,000 clones, about four fifths of which are singletons, and about 3.2% rests with the top ten. With 2 bases clipped from V and 2 bases from J, the junction kept 11 bases outside the gene matches. Germline values: CDR1 SGHAT, CDR2 FQNNGV. The CDR3 spans 17 residues. While unrecorded immune exposures were likely, the donors were nominally healthy when sampled. The genes are TRBV11-2 and TRBJ2-7; 8 bases agree with TRBD2. The sample taken for sequencing was PBMCs. The sequence derives from a young man in good health and CMV-seropositive. The CDR3 loop is CASSLLEGSGGTYEQYF. The CDR3 nucleotides are TGTGCCAGCAGCTTATTGGAGGGGTCGGGGGGGACCTACGAGCAGTACTTC.